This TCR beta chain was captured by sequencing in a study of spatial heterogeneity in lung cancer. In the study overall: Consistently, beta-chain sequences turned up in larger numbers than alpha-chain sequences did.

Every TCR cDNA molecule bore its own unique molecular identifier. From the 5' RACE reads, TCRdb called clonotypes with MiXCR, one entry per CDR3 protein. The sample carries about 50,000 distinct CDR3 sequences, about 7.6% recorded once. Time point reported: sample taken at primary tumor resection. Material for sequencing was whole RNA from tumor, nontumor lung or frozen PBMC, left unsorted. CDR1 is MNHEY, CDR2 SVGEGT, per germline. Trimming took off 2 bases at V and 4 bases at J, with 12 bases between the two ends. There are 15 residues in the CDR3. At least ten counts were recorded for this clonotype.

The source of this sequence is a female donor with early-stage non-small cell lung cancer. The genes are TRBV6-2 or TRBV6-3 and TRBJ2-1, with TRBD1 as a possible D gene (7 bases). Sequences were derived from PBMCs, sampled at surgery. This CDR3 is CASSYGGTAYNEQFF. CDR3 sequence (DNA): TGTGCCAGCAGTTACGGGGGGACAGCTTACAATGAGCAGTTCTTC.